This T cell receptor beta chain was captured in a study of OX40 agonist ivuxolimab in advanced cancers. About the research overall: Ivuxolimab was delivered to patients intravenously every 2 weeks at doses spanning 0.01 to 10 mg/kg.

This CDR3 is 13 amino acids long. The V gene end was trimmed by 5 bases and the J gene end by 4 bases; junction bases not matched to a gene: 5. CDR1 and CDR2 from the germline V gene are MNHEY and SMNVEV (reference sequence). This clone was detected once. What it binds is unknown. General study findings and limits: Relative to CD4+ cells, CD8+ T cells on average had more expanded clones. Individuals who were partial responders at 0.1-3.0 mg/kg had clonal expansion that ranked among the lowest.

Here immunoSEQ multiplex PCR was the method, and the copy in TCRdb shows in-frame clones only, minus some. The sample records approximately 71,000 clones, 70% to 85% being singletons. The chain couples TRBV27 to TRBJ2-7; TRBD1 matches 7 bases. This material consisted of CD4+ or CD8+ T cells sorted from blood, taken in a trial of the OX40 agonist ivuxolimab. This TCR was sampled from an adult with an advanced solid tumor such as melanoma, head and neck, liver or kidney cancer. Written as DNA, the CDR3 is TGTGCCAGCAGTGGGGACAGTCAGTACGAGCAGTACTTC. Translating gives CASSGDSQYEQYF.